This record looks at one T cell receptor beta chain sequence and its context. Antigen: not known. The study used 85 million or so PBMCs per unsorted sample for genomic DNA. This specimen comes from a study of shared clonotypes between healthy human individuals. Overall study results and limits: It was the few donors that limited the genetic and exposure-history diversity represented.

Each subset's genomic DNA was shared equally among a number of immunoSEQ plates. The assay was immunoSEQ multiplex PCR, and TCRdb's table has in-frame clones only and misses some. This table holds about 450,000 clones, about 76% found once. This clonotype originated in a woman between 40 and 50 years old in good health. Some clones in this sample may be carry-over from other donors' samples. Input material: PBMCs.

CDR3 coding DNA: TGTGCCAGCAGCGGGACCGGGACAACCCCCCTCAATGAGCAGTTCTTC. Translation gives CASSGTGTTPLNEQFF. This sequence joins TRBV7-6 and TRBJ2-1, with a weak D call TRBD1 (6 bases). In germline, CDR1 is SGHVS, CDR2 FNYEAQ. The CDR3 totals 16 residues. The V and J ends lost 5 bases and 6 bases respectively, with 20 bases between them. Looking up the rest from reference TRBV7-6 and TRBJ2-1 gives the full variable domain: GAGVSQSPRYKVTKRGQDVALRCDPISGHVSLYWYRQALGQGPEFLTYFNYEAQQDKSGLPNDRFSAERPEGSISTLTIQRTEQRDSAMYRCASSGTGTTPLNEQFFGPGTRLTVL.